The clone carrying this TCR beta chain was counted between two and nine times. Its antigen is as yet unknown. The data derive from a study of post-analysis software for immune sequencing data. Study-wide points: Compared with controls, patients had more of about 5 TRBV segments, including TRBV5-6, TRBV5-1 and TRBV20-1.

Unique molecular identifiers featured in each of the TCR beta cDNA libraries. T cells, roughly 1 to 10 million of them, yielded hundreds of thousands of cDNA molecules. TCRdb reprocessed the PCR reads with MiXCR, giving one entry per CDR3 protein. Here the sample spans a few hundred thousand distinct CDR3 sequences, around 40% being singletons. CDR1 and CDR2 (germline): KGHDR, SFDVKD. Trimming cost V 4 bases and J 2 bases, with 14 bases left between them. This CDR3 spans 15 amino acids. V gene TRBV24-1 combines with J gene TRBJ2-7; no definite D call. The specimen sequenced was blood. The TCR sequence derives from a girl aged 5 to 17 with multiple sclerosis. This CDR3 is CATSETSGDPYEQYF. The CDR3 coding sequence is TGTGCCACCAGTGAAACATCTGGCGATCCCTACGAGCAGTACTTC.